These 31 T cell receptor beta chains share one sample of origin, sequenced in a study of blood T cells in healthy people across ages. Through a sample-barcoded 5' primer and a J-beta primer mix, a second PCR was run for about 6 to 11 cycles. Via MiXCR, TCRdb re-called the 5' RACE reads, giving one row per CDR3 protein. The table shows 800,000 to 950,000 distinct CDR3 sequences, with almost 30% occurring only once. This same sample was also part of a study on T cells of mothers and their children.

Source material: blood. Receptor source: a woman aged 35 to 49 in good health.

This clonotype was seen a handful of times. The CDR3 loop reads CASSYGLMGREKNIQYF. CDR3 coding DNA: TGTGCCAGCAGCTACGGCCTGATGGGCAGAGAGAAAAACATTCAGTACTTC. J is TRBJ2-4 and V is TRBV7-9; D ambiguous. The CDR3 contains 17 residues. Germline lookup yields CDR1 SEHNR and CDR2 FQNEAQ (reference sequence). The V end was cut by 4 bases, the J end by 4 bases, with 20 bases between.

In its sample, this clonotype was seen many times. The CDR3 region has the DNA TGTGCCAGCAGCTTGGGGTCTGGGACCTACGAGCAGTACTTC. Residues: CASSLGSGTYEQYF. The chain combines TRBV7-9 with TRBJ2-7; no definite D call. This CDR3 contains 14 residues. Trimming stripped 3 bases from V and 2 bases from J, with 11 bases between. Germline CDR1 is SEHNR and CDR2 is FQNEAQ (reference sequence).

The table lists this clonotype with a few counts. The V call is TRBV5-1, the J call TRBJ2-2, with 8 bases identical to TRBD1. Trimming cost V 5 bases and J 4 bases; bases outside gene matches: 4. This CDR3 contains 14 residues. CDR1 is SGHRS, CDR2 YFSETQ, per germline. In DNA, the CDR3 is TGCGCCAGCAGGCAGGGGGCAGCCACCGGGGAGCTGTTTTTT. Translating it yields CASRQGAATGELFF.

This clonotype was seen a few times. V and J are TRBV6-5 and TRBJ2-3, with 11 positions matching TRBD1. After removal of 4 bases from V and 7 bases from J, the junction contained 10 bases not matched to a gene. The CDR3 runs 16 residues. Per the germline V gene, CDR1 is MNHEY and CDR2 is SVGAGI. Here the CDR3 DNA reads TGTGCCAGCAGTTGGCGGACAGGGGGCGTTCCGAATACGCAGTATTTT. Protein product: CASSWRTGGVPNTQYF.

The chain links TRBV7-2 to TRBJ2-5; D perhaps matches TRBD2 (6 bases). The CDR3 has 13 amino acids. V lost 6 bases and J 1 base, leaving 9 bases between the germline ends. From germline, CDR1 is SGHTA and CDR2 FQGNSA. The CDR3 DNA reads as TGTGCCAGCAGGGGGGGACTCCAAGAGACCCAGTACTTC. Encoded protein: CASRGGLQETQYF. Complete variable domain (other parts from reference TRBV7-2 and TRBJ2-5): GAGVSQSPSNKVTEKGKDVELRCDPISGHTALYWYRQSLGQGLEFLIYFQGNSAPDKSGLPSDRFSAERTGGSVSTLTIQRTQQEDSAVYLCASRGGLQETQYFGPGTRLLVL.

This clonotype has a count of ten or more. The J gene is TRBJ2-5, the V gene TRBV9; TRBD2 is a possible D gene (5 bases). In germline, CDR1 is SGDLS, CDR2 YYNGEE. V was cut by 3 bases and J by 2 bases, with 11 bases left in between. The CDR3 spans 14 residues. The CDR3 DNA sequence: TGTGCCAGCAGCGGTGCGGGTCCTCAAGAGACCCAGTACTTC. Encoded protein: CASSGAGPQETQYF.

The V and J genes are TRBV30 and TRBJ1-5, with 9 nucleotides matching TRBD1. Germline V gives CDR1 GTSNPN, CDR2 SVGIG (reference sequence). V dropped 0 bases and J dropped 5; count of bases not matched to a gene: 5. The CDR3 has 15 residues. In nucleotides, the CDR3 is TGTGCCTGGAGTGTTGACAGGGGGTCGTATCAGCCCCAGCATTTT. Translation gives CAWSVDRGSYQPQHF.

The genes are TRBV12-3 or TRBV12-4 and TRBJ1-5; D uncertain. The CDR3 has 13 residues. The V gene lost 6 bases and the J gene lost 4 bases, with 10 bases spanning the gap. CDR3: CASSSAANQPQHF. The CDR3 coding sequence is TGTGCCAGCAGCTCTGCAGCGAATCAGCCCCAGCATTTT.

This clonotype was counted at least ten times. The chain is built from TRBV11-1 and TRBJ1-2; tentatively, D is TRBD1 (5 bases). The CDR3 is 13 residues long. Trimming took off 4 bases at V and 2 bases at J, with 8 bases between the two ends. Per germline, CDR1 SGHAT and CDR2 FQDESV (reference sequence). CDR3 loop: CASSYPGNYGYTF. DNA of the CDR3: TGTGCCAGCAGCTACCCAGGGAACTATGGCTACACCTTC. Looking up the rest from reference TRBV11-1 and TRBJ1-2 gives the full variable domain: EAEVAQSPRYKITEKSQAVAFWCDPISGHATLYWYRQILGQGPELLVQFQDESVVDDSQLPKDRFSAERLKGVDSTLKIQPAELGDSAMYLCASSYPGNYGYTFGSGTRLTVV.

The chain carries TRBV5-1 and TRBJ2-7, with D maybe TRBD1 (6 bases). Per the germline V gene, CDR1 is SGHRS and CDR2 is YFSETQ. The CDR3 is made up of 14 amino acids. The germline V and J ends were trimmed by 5 bases and 0 bases, with 12 bases remaining between them. The CDR3 DNA sequence: TGCGCCAGCAGGGCGATGGGGGCCTCCTACGAGCAGTACTTC. Protein: CASRAMGASYEQYF.

The table lists this clonotype with a count of one. The V gene is TRBV29-1, the J gene TRBJ2-3; 9 bases map to TRBD2. The CDR3 loop spans 18 amino acids. J was trimmed by 1 base and V by 6 bases; bases with no gene match: 17. From germline, CDR1 is SQVTM and CDR2 ANQGSEA. CDR3 sequence: CSVGPGLAPFGGTDTQYF. In nucleotides, the CDR3 is TGCAGCGTCGGCCCCGGACTAGCGCCTTTTGGAGGCACAGATACGCAGTATTTT.

This clonotype has a handful of counts. The chain uses TRBV20-1 and TRBJ1-2; D unclear. This CDR3 region has 11 residues. Germline V gene lookup returns CDR1 DFQATT and CDR2 SNEGSKA (reference sequence). V was shortened by 3 bases and J by 9 bases, with 11 bases between the two germline ends. The CDR3 spells CSASPGSRYTF. CDR3 in DNA: TGCAGTGCTAGTCCCGGCTCCCGCTACACCTTC.

Regarding this clonotype: The junction shows a germline mismatch at one end, possibly a read error. The genes are TRBV20-1 and TRBJ2-4; 8 nucleotides line up with TRBD1. The J call is doubtful: the DNA matches TRBJ2-7 better. Per germline, CDR1 DFQATT and CDR2 SNEGSKA (reference sequence). The CDR3 totals 12 residues. The DNA of the CDR3 is TGCAGGGCTAGGCAGGGGGCATACGAGCAGTACTTC. Residues: CRARQGAYEQYF.

Details on this clonotype: A clone one base away is much larger, so this may be a read error. This chain connects TRBV6-5 to TRBJ2-3; D gene unclear. The CDR3 totals 14 residues. The V gene's germline CDR1 is MNHEY and CDR2 SVGAGI. CDR3 bases: TGTGCCAGCAGTTACATGGGAACCCCAGATACGCCGTATTTT. Its protein is CASSYMGTPDTPYF.

This clonotype was detected a few times. This sequence joins TRBV28 and TRBJ1-5; 8 nucleotides line up with TRBD1. The germline CDR1 and CDR2 sequences are MDHEN and SYDVKM. Germline trimming cut 6 bases from V and 1 base from J; bases unmatched to any gene: 5. This CDR3 contains 15 residues. CDR3 amino acids: CASRVRTGSNQPQHF. Here the CDR3 DNA reads TGTGCCAGCAGGGTTCGGACAGGGAGCAATCAGCCCCAGCATTTT.

This clonotype was observed at least ten times. The chain is built from TRBV5-1 and TRBJ2-4; 11 bases line up with TRBD2. CDR1 SGHRS and CDR2 YFSETQ come from the germline V gene. This CDR3 spans 17 amino acids. Trimming removed 4 bases from V and 0 bases from J; junction bases left unmatched: 6. The CDR3 reads CASSPLAGGLAKNIQYF. Here the CDR3 DNA reads TGCGCCAGCAGCCCCTTAGCGGGGGGGCTAGCCAAAAACATTCAGTACTTC.

This clonotype was seen at least ten times. The chain links TRBV29-1 to TRBJ2-7; unclear D gene. Trimming cost V 5 bases and J 6 bases, with 17 bases left between them. CDR1 SQVTM and CDR2 ANQGSEA come from the germline V gene. The CDR3 extends over 13 amino acids. The CDR3 DNA is TGCAGCGTTCCTTCCGGGCGTCCGGGCGAGCAGTACTTC. Encoded protein: CSVPSGRPGEQYF.

This clonotype was recorded a few times. J is TRBJ1-6 and V is TRBV20-1, with unresolved D. This CDR3 contains 14 residues. Germline V CDR1 and CDR2: DFQATT, SNEGSKA (reference sequence). Deletions cut 1 base from V and 6 bases from J, with 10 bases between. The CDR3 loop reads CSARGPRPNSPLHF. The DNA for the CDR3 is TGCAGTGCTAGAGGACCCCGGCCTAATTCACCCCTCCACTTT.

This clonotype was seen just once. This rearrangement joins TRBV28 to TRBJ2-7, with D possibly being TRBD1 or TRBD2 (6 bases each). Trimming took off 8 bases at V and 2 bases at J, with 16 bases between the two ends. CDR1 MDHEN and CDR2 SYDVKM come from the germline V gene. This CDR3 contains 14 residues. The CDR3 DNA reads TGTGCCAGCGGGGGGCCAGCCTACCCCTACGAGCAGTACTTC. Translation gives CASGGPAYPYEQYF.

The CDR3 loop is CANLSTAGEKLFF. CDR3 sequence (DNA): TGCGCCAACCTTTCTACGGCAGGTGAAAAACTGTTTTTT. This rearrangement joins TRBV5-1 to TRBJ1-4; unclear D gene. The CDR3 covers 13 residues. Germline V gene data show CDR1 as SGHRS and CDR2 as YFSETQ. V was pared by 9 bases and J by 7 bases, with 16 bases between.

The V gene is TRBV6-5, the J gene TRBJ1-6, with a possible D match to TRBD1 (5 bases). The CDR3 runs 15 residues. The germline CDR1 and CDR2 sequences are MNHEY and SVGAGI. V shed 2 bases and J shed 7 bases, with 12 bases lying between them. CDR3 bases: TGTGCCAGCAGTTACGGTATCAGGGAAAATTCACCCCTCCACTTT. Translation: CASSYGIRENSPLHF.

CDR3 in DNA: TGTGCCAGCAGTAGGACTAGCGGGGGGACCACCCAAGAGACCCAGTACTTC. Its translation: CASSRTSGGTTQETQYF. This chain uses TRBV12-3 or TRBV12-4 with TRBJ2-5; 14 positions agree with TRBD2. Trimming took 5 bases from V and 1 from J; bases not matched to a gene: 6. The CDR3 consists of 17 residues.

This clonotype was picked up a small number of times. The V gene is TRBV5-1, the J gene TRBJ2-5, with D hard to call. CDR1 SGHRS and CDR2 YFSETQ come from the germline V gene. Trimming removed 4 bases at V and 1 base at J, with 8 bases between. This CDR3 contains 13 residues. The CDR3 bases are TGCGCCAGCAGCCCGTGGACCCAAGAGACCCAGTACTTC. Translating gives CASSPWTQETQYF. The full variable domain, in which reference TRBV5-1 and TRBJ2-5 provide the parts outside the CDR3, is KAGVTQTPRYLIKTRGQQVTLSCSPISGHRSVSWYQQTPGQGLQFLFEYFSETQRNKGNFPGRFSGRQFSNSRSEMNVSTLELGDSALYLCASSPWTQETQYFGPGTRLLVL.

This sequence joins TRBV7-9 and TRBJ2-1; D uncertain. This CDR3 is 12 amino acids long. The germline V gene encodes CDR1 SEHNR and CDR2 FQNEAQ (reference sequence). V gave up 3 bases and J gave up 6 bases, with 6 bases separating them. CDR3 nucleotides: TGTGCCAGCAGCTTGTTCCCCAATGAGCAGTTCTTC. The encoded protein is CASSLFPNEQFF.

The chain combines TRBV29-1 with TRBJ2-7; D gene ambiguous. This CDR3 is 11 amino acids long. Trimming took 0 bases from V and 3 from J, leaving 3 bases between them. CDR1 and CDR2 from the germline V gene are SQVTM and ANQGSEA. In nucleotides, the CDR3 is TGCAGCGTTGAAGACATCTACGAGCAGTACTTC. Translated, it gives CSVEDIYEQYF.

The table lists this clonotype with a few counts. This sequence joins TRBV30 and TRBJ1-5; 9 bases line up with TRBD1. Germline loops: CDR1 GTSNPN, CDR2 SVGIG (reference sequence). V was pared by 5 bases and J by 5 bases, with 10 bases of the junction left unmatched. This CDR3 has 15 amino acids. CDR3 DNA: TGTGCCTGGGCATCAGGGACAGGGTGGGATCAGCCCCAGCATTTT. This sequence encodes CAWASGTGWDQPQHF. The variable domain in full, with the rest retrieved from reference TRBV30 and TRBJ1-5, is SQTIHQWPATLVQPVGSPLSLECTVEGTSNPNLYWYRQAAGRGLQLLFYSVGIGQISSEVPQNLSASRPQDRQFILSSKKLLLSDSGFYLCAWASGTGWDQPQHFGDGTRLSIL.

This clonotype was picked up a small number of times. CDR3 in amino acids: CASSQSTPRNEKLFF. The CDR3 DNA reads as TGTGCCAGCTCACAATCGACTCCCCGGAATGAAAAACTGTTTTTT. The V call is TRBV18, the J call TRBJ1-4, with no clear D. The V end was cut by 4 bases, the J end by 5 bases, with 14 bases between. The CDR3 totals 15 residues. Germline V lookup: CDR1 KGHSH, CDR2 LQKENI.

This clonotype was detected a few times. At one end, the junction sequence differs from germline, possibly due to a read error. The chain employs TRBV7-2 and TRBJ1-2; 7 bases are a match to TRBD1. Germline V CDR1 and CDR2: SGHTA, FQGNSA. CDR3 size: 13 residues. The CDR3 nucleotides are TGTGCCAGCAGCCGGGACAGAGAATATGGCCACACCTTC. This gives the protein CASSRDREYGHTF.

This chain links TRBV20-1 with TRBJ2-7, with D possibly called TRBD1 or TRBD2 (6 bases each). The length of the CDR3 is 15 residues. Trimming took 0 bases from V and 3 from J, leaving 15 bases between them. From germline, CDR1 is DFQATT and CDR2 SNEGSKA (reference sequence). CDR3 region: CSARDRGDTFYEQYF. The CDR3 bases are TGCAGTGCTAGAGATAGGGGGGACACCTTCTACGAGCAGTACTTC.

The rearrangement uses TRBV20-1 and TRBJ1-2, with D maybe TRBD1 (5 bases). The CDR3 totals 12 residues. Trimming pared 5 bases from V and 6 bases from J, leaving 13 bases between. Germline CDR1 and CDR2: DFQATT and SNEGSKA (reference sequence). The CDR3 DNA sequence: TGCAGTGCTCCTCCAGGGTGCGATGGCTACACCTTC. Translation: CSAPPGCDGYTF.

This clonotype was observed many times. The V and J genes are TRBV6-5 and TRBJ2-5; possible D gene TRBD2, 6 bases. In germline, CDR1 is MNHEY, CDR2 SVGAGI. CDR3 size: 12 residues. Trimming removed 7 bases from V and 8 bases from J, with 14 bases in between. The CDR3 loop is CASKSGTGTQYF. The CDR3 DNA reads as TGTGCCAGCAAGAGTGGGACTGGTACCCAGTACTTC.